This TCR beta chain derives from a study of regulatory T cells. Study-level findings and limits: Hydrophobic residues at CDR3 positions 6 and 7 were enriched in conventional CD4+ T cells of CD3G-deficient patients.

Primers: 52 TRBV forward and 13 TRBJ reverse. Assay: immunoSEQ multiplex PCR; the TCRdb copy retains only in-frame clones and omits some. The sample has about 32,000 clones; 89% are singletons. Regarding this clone: Its antigen is not identified.

Germline CDR1 reads MNHNS; CDR2 reads SASEGT. The length of the CDR3 is 18 residues. V gave up 0 bases and J gave up 1 base, with 16 bases separating them. Every patient with CD3G deficiency had evidence of autoimmunity. The V call is TRBV6-1, the J call TRBJ2-4; D is unclear. The specimen sequenced was conventional CD4+ T cells sorted from blood. The clonotype was recovered from a person aged 18 to 35 with CD3G deficiency. CDR3 sequence (DNA): TGTGCCAGCAGTGAAGCGCCTGACACAACCGGGGCCAAAAACATTCAGTACTTC. The encoded protein is CASSEAPDTTGAKNIQYF.